This T cell receptor (beta chain) was found in a study of blood T cells in healthy people across ages. Regarding the study as a whole: Versus aged donors, long-lived donors had higher diversity and more naive CD4+ cells. The recorded TCR beta diversity per million T cells decreased in a roughly linear manner with age.

This clonotype was counted between two and nine times. Its antigen is still unknown. The study drew donors from healthy Caucasian individuals in Russia aged about 6 to 100. RNA extraction gave at least 6 micrograms of total RNA per sample. A second PCR of roughly 7 to 11 cycles used a sample-barcoded 5' primer and a J-beta primer mix. TCRdb reprocessed the 5' RACE reads via MiXCR and lists one record per CDR3 protein. The data contain about 1,500,000 distinct CDR3 sequences, roughly 30% of them singletons. This TCR derives from a woman aged 25 to 39 in good health. Material for sequencing was blood.

CDR3 nucleotide sequence: TGCAGTGCTCGGAGAGGGGGACCAACTAATGAAAAACTGTTTTTT. Translated, it gives CSARRGGPTNEKLFF. This chain uses TRBV20-1 with TRBJ1-4, with D perhaps TRBD1 (6 bases). Trimming removed 5 bases at V and 0 bases at J, with 13 bases between. In germline, CDR1 is DFQATT, CDR2 SNEGSKA (reference sequence). The CDR3 length is 15 residues.